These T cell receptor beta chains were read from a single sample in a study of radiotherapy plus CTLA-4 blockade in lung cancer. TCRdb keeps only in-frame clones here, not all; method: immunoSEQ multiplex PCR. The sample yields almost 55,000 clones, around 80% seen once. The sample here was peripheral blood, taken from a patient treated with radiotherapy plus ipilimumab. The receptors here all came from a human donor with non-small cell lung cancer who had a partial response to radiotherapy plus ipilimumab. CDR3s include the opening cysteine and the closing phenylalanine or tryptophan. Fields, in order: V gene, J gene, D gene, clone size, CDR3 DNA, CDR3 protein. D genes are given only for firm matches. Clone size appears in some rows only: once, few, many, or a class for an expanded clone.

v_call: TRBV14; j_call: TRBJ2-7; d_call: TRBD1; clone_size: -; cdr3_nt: TGTGCCAGCAGCCATGGTACAGGGGGCAGGCAGTACTTC; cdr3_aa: CASSHGTGGRQYF
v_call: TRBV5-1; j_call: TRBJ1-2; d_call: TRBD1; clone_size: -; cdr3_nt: TGCGCCAGCAGCGAGGCGGGACAGGGGGCAGGTGGCTACACCTTC; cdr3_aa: CASSEAGQGAGGYTF
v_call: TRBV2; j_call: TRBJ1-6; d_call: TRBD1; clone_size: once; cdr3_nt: TGTGCCAGCAGACAGGACAGGGGCATCGGCTCACCCCTCCACTTT; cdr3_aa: CASRQDRGIGSPLHF
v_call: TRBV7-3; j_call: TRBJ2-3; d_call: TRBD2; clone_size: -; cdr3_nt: TGTGCCAGCAGCCCGGCGACTAGCGGGGCCCCAGATACGCAGTATTTT; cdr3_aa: CASSPATSGAPDTQYF
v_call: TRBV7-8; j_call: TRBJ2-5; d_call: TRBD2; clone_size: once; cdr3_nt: TGTGCCAGCAGACGCGGACTAGCGGGGGGAGGGTATTTCCAAGAGACCCAGTACTTC; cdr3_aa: CASRRGLAGGGYFQETQYF
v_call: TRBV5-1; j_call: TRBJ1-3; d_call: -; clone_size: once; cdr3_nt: TGCGCCAGCAGGCTAGAGTCTATCTCTGGAAACACCATATATTTT; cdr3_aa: CASRLESISGNTIYF
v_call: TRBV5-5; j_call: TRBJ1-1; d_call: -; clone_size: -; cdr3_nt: TGTGCCAGCAGCTTGAGGCAGGGAGGGCTACTGAACACTGAAGCTTTCTTT; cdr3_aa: CASSLRQGGLLNTEAFF
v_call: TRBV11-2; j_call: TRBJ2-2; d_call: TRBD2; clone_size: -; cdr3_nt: TGTGCCAGCAGTACCATTCGGGGGGGTGCCGGGGAGCTGTTTTTT; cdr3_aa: CASSTIRGGAGELFF
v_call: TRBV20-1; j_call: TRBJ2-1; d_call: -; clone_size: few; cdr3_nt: TGCAGTGCTAGGAGCAATGAGCAGTTCTTC; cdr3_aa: CSARSNEQFF
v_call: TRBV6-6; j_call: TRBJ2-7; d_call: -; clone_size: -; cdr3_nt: TGTGCCACTGGGCGGGTGGTCCGCTACGAGCAGTACTTC; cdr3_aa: CATGRVVRYEQYF
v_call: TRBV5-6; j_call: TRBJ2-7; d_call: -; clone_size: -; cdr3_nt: TGTGCCAGCAGCCCAGTGGCGGGCTACGAGCAGTACTTC; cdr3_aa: CASSPVAGYEQYF
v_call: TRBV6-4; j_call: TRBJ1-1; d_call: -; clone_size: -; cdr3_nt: TGTGCCAGCAGAGGACAGCCGAACACTGAAGCTTTCTTT; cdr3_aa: CASRGQPNTEAFF
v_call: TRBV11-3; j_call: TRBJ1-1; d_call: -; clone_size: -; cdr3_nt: TGTGCCAGCAGCCAAAGTACCGGGAACACTGAAGCTTTCTTT; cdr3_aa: CASSQSTGNTEAFF
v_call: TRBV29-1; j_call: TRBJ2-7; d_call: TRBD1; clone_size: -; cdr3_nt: TGCAGCGTTGTCACAGACAGGGATTACGAGCAGTACTTC; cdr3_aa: CSVVTDRDYEQYF
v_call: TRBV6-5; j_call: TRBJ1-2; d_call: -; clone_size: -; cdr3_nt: TGTGCCAGCAGTTTATCAGGGTATGGCTACACCTTC; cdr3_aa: CASSLSGYGYTF
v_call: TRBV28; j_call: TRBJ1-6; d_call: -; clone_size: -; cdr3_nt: TGTGCCAGCAGTTTGCCGTCCAGGGCGAGCTCCTATAATTCACCCCTCCACTTT; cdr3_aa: CASSLPSRASSYNSPLHF
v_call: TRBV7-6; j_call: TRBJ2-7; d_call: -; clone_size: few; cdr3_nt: TGTGCCAGCAGCCCTTCGGGCGGGGGCCAAAGAGGGCAGTACTTC; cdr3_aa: CASSPSGGGQRGQYF
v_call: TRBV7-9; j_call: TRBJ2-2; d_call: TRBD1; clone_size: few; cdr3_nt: TGTGCCAGCAGCTTAGTGGCAGGGGGCAGCGGCACCGGGGAGCTGTTTTTT; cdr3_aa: CASSLVAGGSGTGELFF
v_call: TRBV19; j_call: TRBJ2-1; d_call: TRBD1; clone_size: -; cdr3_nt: TGTGCCAGTAGTACGCTGGCGGGACAGGGGATAAACAATGAGCAGTTCTTC; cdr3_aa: CASSTLAGQGINNEQFF
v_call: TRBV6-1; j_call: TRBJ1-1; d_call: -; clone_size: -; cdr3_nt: TGTGCCAGCAGTGATGGGGCCCCGAACACTGAAGCTTTCTTT; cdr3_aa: CASSDGAPNTEAFF
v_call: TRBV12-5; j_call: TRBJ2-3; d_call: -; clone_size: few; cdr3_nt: TGTGCTAGTGGTTTTGGCCACACAGATACGCAGTATTTT; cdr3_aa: CASGFGHTDTQYF
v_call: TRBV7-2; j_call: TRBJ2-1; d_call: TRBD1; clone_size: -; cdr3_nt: TGTGCCAGCAGCTCCCCTTCCGGAAGGGGGCTGCGCAATGAGCAGTTCTTC; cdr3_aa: CASSSPSGRGLRNEQFF
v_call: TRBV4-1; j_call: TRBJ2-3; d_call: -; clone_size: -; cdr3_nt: TGCGCCAGCAGCCAAGACTGGGGGGAGGCAGATACGCAGTATTTT; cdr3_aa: CASSQDWGEADTQYF
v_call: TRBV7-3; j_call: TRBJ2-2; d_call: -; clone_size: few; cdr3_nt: TGTGCCAGCAGCGTGAGGGGGGGGAACACCGGGGAGCTGTTTTTT; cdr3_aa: CASSVRGGNTGELFF
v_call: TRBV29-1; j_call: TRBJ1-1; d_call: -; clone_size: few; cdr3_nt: TGCAGCGTCCCATTGGATATAGGACACATGAACACTGAAGCTTTCTTT; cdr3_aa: CSVPLDIGHMNTEAFF
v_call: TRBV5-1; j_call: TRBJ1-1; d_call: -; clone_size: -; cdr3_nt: TGCGCCAGCAGCGCCCAGACAGTCATGAACACTGAAGCTTTCTTT; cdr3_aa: CASSAQTVMNTEAFF
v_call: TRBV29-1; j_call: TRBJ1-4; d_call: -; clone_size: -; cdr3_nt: TGCAGCGTAACAGGGCTCCCTAATGAAAAACTGTTTTTT; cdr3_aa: CSVTGLPNEKLFF
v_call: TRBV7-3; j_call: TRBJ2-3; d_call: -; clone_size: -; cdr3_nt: TGTGCCAGCAGCTGGAGCGGCACAGATACGCAGTATTTT; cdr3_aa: CASSWSGTDTQYF
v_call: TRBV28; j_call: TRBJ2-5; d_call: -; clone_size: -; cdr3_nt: TGTGCCAGCAGTTTGCCAGGGAGGACCCAAGAGACCCAGTACTTC; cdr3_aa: CASSLPGRTQETQYF
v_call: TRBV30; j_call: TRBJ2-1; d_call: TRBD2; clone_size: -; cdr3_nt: TGTGCCTGGAGCGGCAGCGGGGGGCTATCCTACAATGAGCAGTTCTTC; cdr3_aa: CAWSGSGGLSYNEQFF